This entry concerns a single T cell receptor beta chain. This sample stems from a study of blood T cell repertoires in COVID-19. Study overall: Acute-phase and convalescent COVID-19 samples originated in the United States, Italy and Spain. The cDNA or gDNA used as material had been derived from T cells, B-cell-depleted T cells, or PBMCs.

In the study's own analysis: Reference gene primer amplification gave nucleated cell count estimates. The assay was immunoSEQ multiplex PCR, and TCRdb's table has in-frame clones only and misses some. V and J calls plus clone size are reproduced from that table; the DNA served to infer D and trimming. The table shows about 98,000 clones, with roughly 87% occurring only once. The CDR3 is 15 residues long. Per germline, CDR1 MDHEN and CDR2 SYDVKM. V trimming: 6 bases; J trimming: 0 bases; junction bases outside the gene matches: 5. Enrolled during active infection, Seattle patients were then followed longitudinally.

The sequenced sample was peripheral blood. The source of this sequence is a woman in her fifties or sixties with COVID-19, enrolled during active disease. The chain uses TRBV28 and TRBJ2-3, with 8 positions matching TRBD1. CDR3 in amino acids: CASSFRGPSTDTQYF. The CDR3 bases are TGTGCCAGCAGCTTCAGGGGGCCCAGCACAGATACGCAGTATTTT.